The sequence of this TCR beta chain was determined in a study of CD8 T cells in Susac syndrome. The germline gives CDR1 LGHNA, CDR2 YNFKEQ. The CDR3 loop spans 15 amino acids. V was pared by 4 bases and J by 6 bases, with 15 bases between. A quantity of about 0.45 to 1 ug RNA underwent reverse transcription using random hexamers. From the immunoSEQ multiplex PCR reads, TCRdb called clonotypes with MiXCR, one entry per CDR3 protein. The sample consists of a few hundred thousand distinct CDR3 sequences, 90% to 95% of them appearing once. The sequence was collected from a human donor with multiple sclerosis. The chain is built from TRBV4-2 and TRBJ2-2, with unresolved D. The sequencing sample was made of CD4+ T cells from PBMCs. CDR3 sequence (DNA): TGTGCCAGCAGCCGCTCCCGACTCCCTCCCGGGGAGCTGTTTTTT. It codes for CASSRSRLPPGELFF.